The sequence of this T cell receptor (beta chain) was determined in a study of radiation and T cells in renal cell carcinoma. Study overall: Nephrectomy followed 15 Gy stereotactic body radiation by 4 weeks.

Indicated time point: baseline pretreatment blood. Sample treatment: 15 Gy SBRT to primary tumor, nephrectomy 4 weeks later. Whole-study results and caveats: From baseline, blood top tumor clonotypes peaked at 2 weeks post-radiation. No pretreatment tumor biopsies were available for baseline clonotypes.

Method: immunoSEQ multiplex PCR; TCRdb's copy keeps in-frame clones and lacks some. This table has roughly 150,000 clones, around 90% appearing once. Remarks on this clone: The antigen is undetermined.

The CDR3 length is 16 residues. J lost 6 bases, V lost 0 bases, and 8 bases had no gene match. CDR1 and CDR2 (germline): SGDLS, YYNGEE. The rearrangement links TRBV9 to TRBJ2-3, with 9 bases that match TRBD2. The sample here was blood, taken from a patient whose treatment included radiotherapy and nephrectomy. The TCR originated in a woman in her seventies with renal cell carcinoma. The CDR3 loop reads CASSVGTSGWVDTQYF. Here the CDR3 DNA reads TGTGCCAGCAGCGTAGGCACTAGCGGGTGGGTGGATACGCAGTATTTT.